The TCR beta chain described here comes from a study of T cell responses to AZD1222 COVID-19 vaccine. General observations from the study: Unmutated regions of variants are reportedly targeted by nearly half of spike-specific TCRs. There were repertoire samples only from the period after the peak T cell response.

To note about this clone: No antigen is known for it.

The protocol was immunoSEQ multiplex PCR, while the TCRdb copy is restricted to in-frame clones and leaves out a portion. The table shows 75,000 to 100,000 clones, with around 90% occurring only once. The CDR3 has 11 residues. In germline, CDR1 is DFQATT, CDR2 SNEGSKA (reference sequence). The chain carries TRBV20-1 and TRBJ2-7; the match to TRBD1 covers 9 bases. This clonotype was obtained from an adult in good health. Material: peripheral blood, obtained on day 0 of AZD1222 vaccination. In DNA form, the CDR3 reads TGCATGCTGACAGGGGGTAACGAGCAGTACTTC. As protein: CMLTGGNEQYF.